The source of this T cell receptor (beta chain) is a study of blood T cell repertoires in COVID-19. Only in-frame clones appear in the TCRdb table, and some are missing; sequencing was by immunoSEQ multiplex PCR. The table has approximately 93,000 clones, around two thirds seen once. CDR3 length: 12 residues. Losses at the gene ends were 7 bases for V and 2 bases for J; bases not matched to a gene: 3. Per the germline V gene, CDR1 is SQVTM and CDR2 is ANQGSEA. Specimen: peripheral blood. The TCR was taken from a man aged 65 to 79 with COVID-19, enrolled during active disease. V is TRBV29-1 and J is TRBJ2-5; 8 nucleotides line up with TRBD1. CDR3: CSARTGQETQYF. CDR3 nucleotides: TGCAGCGCCAGGACAGGGCAAGAGACCCAGTACTTC.